These T cell receptor beta chains were read from a single sample in a study of blood T cell repertoires in COVID-19. Only in-frame clones appear in the TCRdb table, and some are missing; sequencing was by immunoSEQ multiplex PCR. The table includes approximately 270,000 clones, over 75% detected once. Sequencing input: PBMCs or T cells enriched from blood (not recorded which). These receptors were taken from a woman aged 25 to 39 who had recovered from COVID-19. The CDR3 runs from the conserved cysteine through the conserved F or W. The D gene is left open where the match is weak. The size entry is marked missing in some rows and otherwise reads once, few, many or a size class.

V gene,clone size,J gene,D gene,CDR3 DNA,CDR3 protein
TRBV28,NA,TRBJ1-2,TRBD1,TGTGCCAGCAGCTTAACCGGGACAGCCAACTACACCTTC,CASSLTGTANYTF
TRBV19,few,TRBJ2-7,TRBD2,TGTGCCAGTAGTAGAACCAAACTGACTAGCGGGAGGGCCGACGAGCAGTACTTC,CASSRTKLTSGRADEQYF
TRBV4-1,NA,TRBJ2-1,TRBD2,TGCGCCAGCAGCCAAGAAGAACTAGCGGTGACCTACAATGAGCAGTTCTTC,CASSQEELAVTYNEQFF
TRBV7-6,NA,TRBJ1-6,NA,TGTGCCAGCAGCTTAGCGCAAGGAGGCAGTAATTCACCCCTCCACTTT,CASSLAQGGSNSPLHF
TRBV5-1,NA,TRBJ2-3,NA,TGCGCCAGCAGCTTGGCGGATACGCAGTATTTT,CASSLADTQYF
TRBV28,NA,TRBJ2-3,TRBD2,TGTGCCACCACGGCGGGAGTTCATTCCACAGATACGCAGTATTTT,CATTAGVHSTDTQYF
TRBV5-5,NA,TRBJ1-3,TRBD1,TGTGCCAGCAGCTTCCGTAACCAGGGGGCTGGAAACACCATATATTTT,CASSFRNQGAGNTIYF
TRBV7-9,NA,TRBJ2-1,NA,TGTGCCAGCAGCTCTAACGATGAGCAGTTCTTC,CASSSNDEQFF
TRBV27,once,TRBJ2-7,TRBD1,TGTGCCAGCCAGAGACAGGGATGGACGGTCGAGCAGTACTTC,CASQRQGWTVEQYF
TRBV2,NA,TRBJ2-3,NA,TGTGCCAGCAGGGAGAAGGCGTTTCCATCCGATACGCAGTATTTT,CASREKAFPSDTQYF